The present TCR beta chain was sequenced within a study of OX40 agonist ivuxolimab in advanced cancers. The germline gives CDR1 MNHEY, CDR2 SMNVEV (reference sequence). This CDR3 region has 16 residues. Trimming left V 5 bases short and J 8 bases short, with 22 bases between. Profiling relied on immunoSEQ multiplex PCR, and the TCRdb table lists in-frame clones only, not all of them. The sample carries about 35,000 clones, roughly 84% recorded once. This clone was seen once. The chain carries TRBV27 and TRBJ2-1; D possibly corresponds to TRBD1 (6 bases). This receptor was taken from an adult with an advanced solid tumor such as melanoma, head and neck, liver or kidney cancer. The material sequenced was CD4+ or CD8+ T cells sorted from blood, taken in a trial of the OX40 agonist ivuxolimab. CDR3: CASSPTGLQTIHEQFF. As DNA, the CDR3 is TGTGCCAGCAGTCCGACAGGTCTTCAGACTATACATGAGCAGTTCTTC.